One T cell receptor beta chain is described in this entry. Recruitment covered 20 to 25 US areas and drew participants whose ages spanned about 18 to 100 years. Clinical histories supplied by participants themselves formed the basis of cohort assignment. V was clipped by 2 bases and J by 9 bases, with 14 bases between them. This CDR3 comprises 13 residues. Germline-derived CDR1 and CDR2 are MNHEY and SVGAGI. The sample originates from a study of blood T cell repertoires in COVID-19. The assay was immunoSEQ multiplex PCR, and TCRdb's table has in-frame clones only and misses some. The sample gives over 200,000 clones, 88% of which show up once; about 3.5% is in the top ten.

This chain joins TRBV6-5 and TRBJ2-7, with D perhaps TRBD2 (5 bases). This TCR was recovered from a young woman who had been exposed to COVID-19. Sequencing used PBMCs or T cells enriched from blood (not recorded which). The CDR3: CASSYGAGLGQYF. In DNA, the CDR3 is TGTGCCAGCAGTTACGGCGCAGGACTGGGGCAGTACTTC.